This T cell receptor (beta chain) appears in the sequencing data of a study of T cells in tumors after PD-1 blockade. The study's findings and limits: Blood contained 35% to 50% of the tumor's TCR clonotypes.

Clones were sequenced by immunoSEQ multiplex PCR, and TCRdb holds only the in-frame ones, with some missing. The profile covers approximately 8,100 clones, with 50% to 70% appearing a single time and more than 3.5% taken by the ten largest. The V gene's germline CDR1 is SGHRS and CDR2 YFSETQ. The CDR3 sequence is 14 residues long. Germline trimming cut 4 bases from V and 5 bases from J; bases unmatched to any gene: 5. This clone was detected a few times. No antigen is known for it. Sequencing was performed on tumor tissue, taken after anti-PD-1 treatment. This TCR was sampled from a human donor with basal cell carcinoma. The gene calls are TRBV5-1 and TRBJ2-3, with 9 bases aligning to TRBD2. The CDR3, as DNA: TGCGCCAGCAGCGCCGGGCGGGGGGGAGATACGCAGTATTTT. Encoded protein: CASSAGRGGDTQYF. Based on the CDR3 plus reference TRBV5-1 and TRBJ2-3, the full variable domain is KAGVTQTPRYLIKTRGQQVTLSCSPISGHRSVSWYQQTPGQGLQFLFEYFSETQRNKGNFPGRFSGRQFSNSRSEMNVSTLELGDSALYLCASSAGRGGDTQYFGPGTRLTVL.